The clone carrying this T cell receptor (beta chain) has only one observation. In the original processing: Nucleated cell number was recorded as an estimate derived from reference gene primer amplification. Produced via immunoSEQ multiplex PCR; TCRdb's table is partial and in-frame only. That table gives V, J and clone size, and the DNA gave D and trimming. The profile shows 150,000 to 200,000 clones, around 73% of them singletons. This specimen comes from a study of blood T cell repertoires in COVID-19. Study-wide context: Sample material is recorded as cDNA or gDNA derived from T cells, B-cell-depleted T cells, or PBMCs.

Residents of around 24 US areas, aged about 18 to 95 years, made up the participants. Cohort placement rested on clinical history that participants reported themselves. The receptor's source is a woman aged 45-65 years who had recovered from COVID-19. The sequenced material came from PBMCs or T cells enriched from blood (not recorded which).

The CDR3 nucleotides read TGTGCCAGCAGCAGGCCGGGACAACTACCCTACTTC. Residues: CASSRPGQLPYF. The genes are TRBV7-9 and TRBJ2-7; weak D call: TRBD1 (6 bases). CDR1 and CDR2 (germline): SEHNR, FQNEAQ (reference sequence). The CDR3 has 12 amino acids. V lost 5 bases, J lost 13 bases, and 18 bases lay in between. Full variable domain (outside the CDR3, taken from reference TRBV7-9 and TRBJ2-7): DTGVSQNPRHKITKRGQNVTFRCDPISEHNRLYWYRQTLGQGPEFLTYFQNEAQLEKSRLLSDRFSAERPKGSFSTLEIQRTEQGDSAMYLCASSRPGQLPYFGPGTRLTVT.